This TCR beta chain was captured in a study of radiation and T cells in renal cell carcinoma (dated by TCRdb to the early 2020s). General notes on the study: The samples were obtained from a clinical trial, where primary renal cell carcinomas were treated with 15 Gy stereotactic body radiation therapy and then removed by nephrectomy 4 weeks afterward. A total of around 50 samples underwent TCR beta sequencing, made up of approximately 26 tumors and about 27 peripheral blood samples. Across all 53 samples, several million unique CDR3 nucleotide sequences, encoding 2,658,974 unique CDR3 amino acid sequences, were identified.

TCR beta libraries were generated from genomic DNA with the immunoSEQ kit, following the manufacturer's recommendations. To prepare libraries, a first multiplex PCR with proprietary primers was run, followed by a second PCR that added unique barcodes, and a bead cleanup was done after each round. Each sample batch included a kit-provided positive control reaction and a negative control reaction. The final libraries were assessed on an Agilent 4200 TapeStation D1000 ScreenTape, pooled by volume, and quantified by qPCR. Sequencing was performed on an Illumina NextSeq500 using a MidOutput 150-cycle cartridge, with 156 Read1 cycles, 15 Index1 cycles, and the kit custom primers. The pooled library was loaded at approximately 0.95 pM with around 20% PhiX control spiked in. Per the source publication's procedure: Vendor-processed data were analyzed in R, with a clonotype defined as all T cells sharing the same CDR3 nucleotide sequence. In the clone abundance analyses, frequencies were normalized to the 10,000 most abundant clones in each sample. Public T cell clones, averaging fewer than five per sample, were removed before analysis. Tumor-enriched clonotypes and baseline blood-enriched clonotypes were defined as those with an abundance difference of at least 32-fold between compartments. A beta-binomial differential abundance model was applied to find clonotypes that expanded or contracted between blood time points. Tumor-blood repertoire similarity was measured with the Baroni-Urbani and Buser coefficient, and group comparisons used two-tailed Wilcoxon tests in R. As stored in TCRdb, this immuneACCESS dataset retains in-frame rearrangements with V and J assigned. A fraction of the clones does not appear; measured against another copy, unresolved V genes explain less than half of the discrepancy, and the remainder lacks a known reason. The V and J calls and clone size are taken from that table; D and trimming were inferred from the DNA. The sample table contains 100,000 to 150,000 clones; only one count was recorded for more than 75% of them. Approximately 6% of the sample is in the top ten clones.

Taken from the germline V gene, the CDR1 and CDR2 loops are SGHTA and FQGNSA. From the cysteine up to the phenylalanine, the CDR3 has a length of 13 residues. Only the CDR3 region is kept as DNA, spanning 39 bases read in frame from base 1. V is shortened by 1 base, J by 7 bases, and the region joining them spans 8 bases. The research as a whole found: Because pretreatment tumor biopsies were not available, the baseline intratumoral presence of clonotypes could not be determined. With a single-armed trial design, the study had no way to address how radiation dose or scheduling affects the TCR repertoire. An increase in top tumor clonotypes in blood was observed from baseline to 2 weeks post-radiation, followed by contraction by 4 weeks, which was taken to suggest transient expansion of tumor-resident clones. Dynamics of the blood repertoire were not tracked past 4 weeks after treatment.

This specimen's time point label, per the study, means: blood 2 weeks post-SBRT. The treatment or condition label, as the study defines it: 15 Gy SBRT to primary tumor, nephrectomy 4 weeks later. To follow tumor-enriched clonotypes, serial peripheral blood was collected from radiation-treated patients at baseline and at 2 weeks and 4 weeks after SBRT. Every patient had renal cell carcinoma of clear cell pathology. Genomic DNA for TCR sequencing was prepared using the QIAamp DNA Blood Mini Kit (Qiagen). Samples were included in the analyses only if all quality control checks were passed. For this clone: Its antigen is unknown. It has no much larger one-base neighbor in the sample; base qualities were not kept.

The chain uses TRBV7-2 and TRBJ2-1; the D gene lacks a confident call. The TCR originated in a woman in her 70s with renal cell carcinoma. The source was blood, collected from a patient whose treatment included radiotherapy and nephrectomy. In nucleotides, the sequence is TGTGCCAGCAGCTTAGGGAACCTAAATGAGCAGTTCTTC. Its protein product is CASSLGNLNEQFF.